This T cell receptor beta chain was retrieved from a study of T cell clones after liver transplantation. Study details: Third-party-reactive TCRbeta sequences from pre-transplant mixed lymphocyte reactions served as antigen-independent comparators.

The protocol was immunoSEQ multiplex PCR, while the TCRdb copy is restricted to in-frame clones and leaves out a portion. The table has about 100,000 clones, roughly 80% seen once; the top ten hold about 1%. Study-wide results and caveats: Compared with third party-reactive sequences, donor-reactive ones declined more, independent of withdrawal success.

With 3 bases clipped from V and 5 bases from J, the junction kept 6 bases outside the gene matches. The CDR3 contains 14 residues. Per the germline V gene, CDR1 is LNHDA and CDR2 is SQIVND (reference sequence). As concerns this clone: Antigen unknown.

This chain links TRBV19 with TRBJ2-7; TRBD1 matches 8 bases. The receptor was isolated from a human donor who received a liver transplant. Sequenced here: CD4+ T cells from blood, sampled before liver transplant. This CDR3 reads CASSMTGARDEQYF. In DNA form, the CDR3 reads TGTGCCAGTAGTATGACAGGGGCCAGGGACGAGCAGTACTTC. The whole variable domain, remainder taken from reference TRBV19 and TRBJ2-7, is DGGITQSPKYLFRKEGQNVTLSCEQNLNHDAMYWYRQDPGQGLRLIYYSQIVNDFQKGDIAEGYSVSREKKESFPLTVTSAQKNPTAFYLCASSMTGARDEQYFGPGTRLTVT.